The source of this T cell receptor beta chain is a study of cytomegalovirus exposure and HLA in healthy donors. Among the donors, all were healthy bone marrow donors. It was with 60 Vbeta and 13 Jbeta primers that the PCR ran. Data came from immunoSEQ multiplex PCR; TCRdb stores just in-frame clones and leaves some out. This sample has approximately 99,000 clones, with around 80% found just once. The material sequenced was PBMCs. This clonotype was obtained from a man aged 35-49 years in good health and CMV-seropositive.

The CDR3 DNA reads as TGCAGCGTTGGAGCAGGGGATAATTCACCCCTCCACTTT. Its protein is CSVGAGDNSPLHF. The rearrangement uses TRBV29-1 and TRBJ1-6; TRBD1 might be the D (6 bases). The CDR3 is 13 residues long. The germline CDR1 and CDR2 sequences are SQVTM and ANQGSEA. The V end lost 4 bases, the J end lost 5 bases, and 9 bases lay between the germline ends.